This T cell receptor beta chain was sequenced in a study of T cell responses to AZD1222 COVID-19 vaccine. Profiled with immunoSEQ multiplex PCR; TCRdb holds only in-frame clones, not every one. Of 160,000 or so clones in the sample, about 92% were seen once. Notes on this clone: The target antigen is unknown.

Study conclusions and caveats: It should be noted that donors were predominantly white British and more often female, and clonal diversity was possibly underestimated.

CDR1 and CDR2 (germline): SGHDN, FVKESK. The CDR3 runs 13 residues. The germline V and J ends were trimmed by 4 bases and 1 base, with 5 bases remaining between them. The starting material was peripheral blood, obtained 28 days after the second AZD1222 dose. The clonotype was recovered from an adult who received the AZD1222 COVID-19 vaccine. This chain joins TRBV14 and TRBJ1-5; D uncertain. The CDR3: CASSPDSNQPQHF. Written as DNA, the CDR3 is TGTGCCAGCAGCCCGGACAGCAATCAGCCCCAGCATTTT. Supplemented by reference TRBV14 and TRBJ1-5, the full variable domain reads EAGVTQFPSHSVIEKGQTVTLRCDPISGHDNLYWYRRVMGKEIKFLLHFVKESKQDESGMPNNRFLAERTGGTYSTLKVQPAELEDSGVYFCASSPDSNQPQHFGDGTRLSIL.